This T cell receptor (beta chain) stems from a study of blood T cell repertoires in COVID-19. The overall study: Spain, Italy and the United States supplied samples that represented acute and convalescent COVID-19. T cells, B-cell-depleted T cells, or PBMCs provided the cDNA or gDNA that served as material.

Profiled with immunoSEQ multiplex PCR; TCRdb holds only in-frame clones, not every one. The sample lists a few hundred thousand clones, approximately 85% occurring once. This CDR3 is 14 amino acids long. Germline V CDR1 and CDR2: MGHDK, SYGVNS. V was cut by 3 bases and J by 3 bases, with 9 bases left in between. This rearrangement joins TRBV25-1 to TRBJ1-3; D is possibly TRBD1 (5 bases). Sequenced: peripheral blood. The source is a man between 18 and 29 years old with active or convalescent COVID-19. CDR3 sequence: CASSDQGIGNTIYF. DNA for the CDR3: TGTGCCAGCAGTGACCAGGGAATTGGAAACACCATATATTTT.